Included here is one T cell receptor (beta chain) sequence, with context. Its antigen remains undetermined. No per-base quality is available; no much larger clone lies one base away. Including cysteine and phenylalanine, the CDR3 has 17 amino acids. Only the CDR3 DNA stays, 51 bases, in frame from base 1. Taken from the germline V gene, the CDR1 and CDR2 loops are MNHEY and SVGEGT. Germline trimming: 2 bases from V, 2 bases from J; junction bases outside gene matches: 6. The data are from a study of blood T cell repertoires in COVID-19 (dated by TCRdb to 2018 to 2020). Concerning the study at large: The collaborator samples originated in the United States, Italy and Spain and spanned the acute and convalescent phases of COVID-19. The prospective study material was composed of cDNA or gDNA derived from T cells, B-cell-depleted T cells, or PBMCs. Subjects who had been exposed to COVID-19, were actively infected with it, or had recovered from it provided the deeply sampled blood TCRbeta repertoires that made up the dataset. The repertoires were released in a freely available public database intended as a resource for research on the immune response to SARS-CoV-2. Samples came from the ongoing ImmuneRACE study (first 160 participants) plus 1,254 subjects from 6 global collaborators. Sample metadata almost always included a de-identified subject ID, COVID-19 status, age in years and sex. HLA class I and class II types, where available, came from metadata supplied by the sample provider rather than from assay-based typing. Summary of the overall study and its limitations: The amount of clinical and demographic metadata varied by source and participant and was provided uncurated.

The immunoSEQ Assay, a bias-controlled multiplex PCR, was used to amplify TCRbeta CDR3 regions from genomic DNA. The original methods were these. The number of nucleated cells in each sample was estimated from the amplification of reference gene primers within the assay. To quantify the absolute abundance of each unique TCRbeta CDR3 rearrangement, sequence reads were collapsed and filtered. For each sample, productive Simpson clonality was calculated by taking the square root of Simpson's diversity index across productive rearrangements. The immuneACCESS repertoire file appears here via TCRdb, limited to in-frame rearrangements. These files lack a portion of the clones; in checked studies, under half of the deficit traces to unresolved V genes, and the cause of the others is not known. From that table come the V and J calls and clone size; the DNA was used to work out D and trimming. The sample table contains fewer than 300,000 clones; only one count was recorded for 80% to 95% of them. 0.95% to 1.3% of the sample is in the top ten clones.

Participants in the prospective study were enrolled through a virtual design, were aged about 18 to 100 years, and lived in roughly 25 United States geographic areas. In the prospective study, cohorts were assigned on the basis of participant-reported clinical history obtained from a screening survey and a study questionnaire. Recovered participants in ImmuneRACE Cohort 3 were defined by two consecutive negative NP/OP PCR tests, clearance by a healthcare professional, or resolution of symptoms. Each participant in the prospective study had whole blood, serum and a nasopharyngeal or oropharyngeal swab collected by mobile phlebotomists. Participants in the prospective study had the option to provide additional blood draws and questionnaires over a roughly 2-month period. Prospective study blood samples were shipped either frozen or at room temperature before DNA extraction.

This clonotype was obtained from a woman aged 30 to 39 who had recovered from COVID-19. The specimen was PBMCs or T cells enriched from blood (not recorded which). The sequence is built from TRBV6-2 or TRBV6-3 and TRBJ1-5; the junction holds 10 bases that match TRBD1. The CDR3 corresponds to CASSYPRDRGGNQPQHF. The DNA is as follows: TGTGCCAGCAGTTACCCCCGGGACAGGGGTGGCAATCAGCCCCAGCATTTT.